This entry is about one TCR beta chain. Mismatch with germline at one junction end may stem from a read error. Other DNA sequences in this sample translate to the same CDR3. This sample stems from a study of cytomegalovirus exposure and HLA in healthy donors. Germline CDR1 is SGHDT and CDR2 is YYEEEE. The CDR3 spans 14 residues. PCR involved 60 Vbeta and 13 Jbeta primers. TCRdb's table, derived via immunoSEQ multiplex PCR, lists solely in-frame clones and lacks some. This table has about 150,000 clones, nearly 90% appearing once. The sequence was obtained from a middle-aged woman in good health and CMV-seronegative. The V gene is TRBV5-6, the J gene TRBJ1-5; 7 bases agree with TRBD1. Sequenced material: PBMCs. As DNA, the CDR3 is TGCGCCAGCAGCTACAGGGACAGAGATCAGCCCCAGCATTTT. Its translation: CASSYRDRDQPQHF.